This passage covers 20 T cell receptor beta chains from one sample sequenced in a study of radiotherapy plus CTLA-4 blockade in lung cancer. Sequencing used immunoSEQ multiplex PCR; TCRdb keeps in-frame clones, though not all of them. This repertoire shows some 66,000 clones, around 83% found once; its top ten account for approximately 4.1%. The sample here was peripheral blood, taken from a patient treated with radiotherapy plus ipilimumab. All receptors derive from a human donor with non-small cell lung cancer who had a partial response to radiotherapy plus ipilimumab.

The chain uses TRBV13 and TRBJ1-1, with D unresolved. The CDR3 sequence is 15 residues long. CDR1 is PRHDT and CDR2 is FYEKMQ in the germline V gene (reference sequence). Trimming shortened V by 5 bases and J by 1 base, and 14 bases separated the two germline ends. The DNA of the CDR3 is TGTGCCAGCAGCGCCTGGGCGGGGAAGAACACTGAAGCTTTCTTT. It yields the protein CASSAWAGKNTEAFF.

The V and J genes are TRBV19 and TRBJ1-1; 8 positions match TRBD1. This CDR3 is 14 amino acids long. Germline V lookup: CDR1 LNHDA, CDR2 SQIVND (reference sequence). V trimming: 3 bases; J trimming: 5 bases; junction bases outside the gene matches: 5. The CDR3 DNA follows: TGTGCCAGTAGTATCGGACAGGGTGGAACTGAAGCTTTCTTT. It is translated as CASSIGQGGTEAFF.

The J gene is TRBJ2-2, the V gene TRBV6-1, with D maybe TRBD1 (6 bases). V lost 3 bases and J 7 bases, leaving 9 bases between the germline ends. The CDR3 is 13 amino acids. CDR1 MNHNS and CDR2 SASEGT come from the germline V gene. CDR3: CASSDRGIGELFF. The CDR3 DNA reads as TGTGCCAGCAGTGACAGGGGTATCGGGGAGCTGTTTTTT.

The J gene is TRBJ2-7, the V gene TRBV2; D possibly corresponds to TRBD1 (5 bases). This CDR3 region has 12 residues. V dropped 11 bases and J dropped 6 bases, with 17 bases sitting between them. Germline lookup yields CDR1 SNHLY and CDR2 FYNNEI. CDR3 loop: CARSRALSEQYF. The CDR3, as DNA: TGTGCCCGCTCCAGGGCCCTCTCCGAGCAGTACTTC.

The J gene is TRBJ2-1, the V gene TRBV7-2, with D perhaps matching TRBD2 (6 bases). The CDR3 length is 14 residues. Germline loops: CDR1 SGHTA, CDR2 FQGNSA. V shed 5 bases and J shed 4 bases, with 12 bases lying between them. This chain's CDR3 is CASSPQTRYNEQFF. The CDR3 DNA sequence: TGTGCCAGCAGCCCACAGACTAGATACAATGAGCAGTTCTTC.

The CDR3 is CASSYEGESYNEQFF. In DNA form, the CDR3 reads TGTGCCAGCAGTTATGAGGGGGAGTCCTACAATGAGCAGTTCTTC. V and J are TRBV6-6 and TRBJ2-1; a possible D gene is TRBD1 (6 bases). Trimming removed 3 bases from V and 1 base from J, with 10 bases in between. CDR1 MNHNY and CDR2 SVGAGI come from the germline V gene (reference sequence). CDR3 length: 15 residues.

The V and J genes are TRBV7-3 and TRBJ2-3; perhaps TRBD1 as D (5 bases). This CDR3 comprises 15 residues. In germline, CDR1 is SGHTA, CDR2 FQGTGA. With 5 bases removed from V and 5 bases from J, the gap between germline ends came to 17 bases. The CDR3 here is CASSPFGQGGDTQYF. The CDR3 DNA sequence: TGTGCCAGCAGCCCCTTCGGGCAGGGTGGAGATACGCAGTATTTT.

This clone has a handful of counts. The chain links TRBV6-5 to TRBJ2-7; D is perhaps TRBD2 (5 bases). CDR3 length: 12 residues. Germline V CDR1 and CDR2: MNHEY, SVGAGI. The V end was cut by 0 bases, the J end by 5 bases, with 5 bases between. The CDR3 sequence is CASSYSGDEQYF. CDR3 coding DNA: TGTGCCAGCAGTTACTCCGGGGACGAGCAGTACTTC.

The chain recombines TRBV2 with TRBJ2-5, with D maybe TRBD2 (5 bases). Trimming shortened V by 2 bases and J by 13 bases, and 14 bases separated the two germline ends. The CDR3 contains 12 residues. CDR1 is SNHLY and CDR2 is FYNNEI in the germline V gene. CDR3 in DNA: TGTGCCAGCAGTGAATATGAAGTCGGGGTGTACTTC. Protein product: CASSEYEVGVYF.

The chain links TRBV18 to TRBJ2-5; TRBD1 matches at 7 bases. The J call is uncertain, as TRBJ2-7 better fits the DNA end. Germline loops: CDR1 KGHSH, CDR2 LQKENI. The CDR3 is made up of 13 amino acids. This CDR3 reads CASSPDAGGEQYF. In nucleotides, the CDR3 is TGTGCCAGCTCACCGGATGCAGGGGGCGAGCAGTACTTC.

The chain joins TRBV21-1 to TRBJ2-7; the DNA was not used to check the table's D call, TRBD2. TRBV21-1 is classified as a pseudogene. The CDR3 extends over 17 amino acids. CDR3 sequence (DNA): TGTGCCAGCAGCAAAGGAGCCAGCTGGAGACTTCTCTACGAGCAGTACTTC. This sequence encodes CASSKGASWRLLYEQYF.

The V call is TRBV25-1, the J call TRBJ2-7, with D uncertain. This CDR3 contains 12 residues. CDR1 and CDR2 from the germline V gene are MGHDK and SYGVNS. The V and J ends lost 8 bases and 5 bases respectively, with 13 bases between them. The CDR3 sequence: CASATQRDEQYF. The CDR3 DNA reads as TGTGCCAGCGCCACACAACGGGACGAGCAGTACTTC.

The chain recombines TRBV5-1 with TRBJ2-1; 8 bases map to TRBD2. V lost 4 bases, J lost 0 bases, and 3 bases stayed unmatched. Germline-derived CDR1 and CDR2 are SGHRS and YFSETQ. This CDR3 contains 15 residues. The CDR3 DNA sequence: TGCGCCAGCAGCCCTAGCGGGCTCTCCTACAATGAGCAGTTCTTC. Translated, it gives CASSPSGLSYNEQFF.

This clone has more than one count but fewer than ten. CDR3 bases: TGTGCCAGCAGTGCGGGACACCTCTACGAGCAGTACTTC. Its translation is CASSAGHLYEQYF. The chain links TRBV2 to TRBJ2-7; weak D call: TRBD1 (6 bases). Germline CDR1 is SNHLY and CDR2 is FYNNEI. Trimming took off 4 bases at V and 3 bases at J, with 10 bases between the two ends. The CDR3 sequence is 13 residues long.

J is TRBJ2-7 and V is TRBV28; 9 nucleotides align to TRBD2. Trimming took 6 bases from V and 0 from J; bases not matched to a gene: 9. From germline, CDR1 is MDHEN and CDR2 SYDVKM. The CDR3 totals 16 residues. The CDR3 DNA follows: TGTGCCAGCAGCCGCCTAGCGGGACGCCTCTCCTACGAGCAGTACTTC. Residues: CASSRLAGRLSYEQYF.

This sequence joins TRBV5-1 and TRBJ1-4, with 9 nucleotides matching TRBD1. CDR1 SGHRS and CDR2 YFSETQ come from the germline V gene. The length of the CDR3 is 15 residues. V dropped 4 bases and J dropped 2; count of bases not matched to a gene: 3. For the CDR3, the DNA is TGCGCCAGCAGCGGGGGGACAGGGACTAATGAAAAACTGTTTTTT. It yields the protein CASSGGTGTNEKLFF.

V and J are TRBV30 and TRBJ2-3; D gene ambiguous. The germline CDR1 and CDR2 sequences are GTSNPN and SVGIG (reference sequence). The CDR3 consists of 10 residues. Trimming removed 3 bases from V and 5 bases from J, with 3 bases in between. CDR3 nucleotides: TGTGCCTGGAGCCGAGATACGCAGTATTTT. Its protein is CAWSRDTQYF.

The chain carries TRBV4-2 and TRBJ2-2; D remains ambiguous. Germline V gene data show CDR1 as LGHNA and CDR2 as YNFKEQ. V dropped 2 bases and J dropped 3 bases, with 4 bases sitting between them. The CDR3 is 13 amino acids. For the CDR3, the DNA is TGTGCCAGCAGCCAACCGGACACCGGGGAGCTGTTTTTT. Its translation: CASSQPDTGELFF.

The chain links TRBV2 to TRBJ2-2; D is undetermined. The CDR3 sequence is 11 residues long. Germline CDR1 is SNHLY and CDR2 is FYNNEI. The V end was cut by 8 bases, the J end by 8 bases, with 9 bases between. The CDR3 here is CASRVKGELFF. Written as DNA, the CDR3 is TGTGCCAGCCGGGTTAAAGGGGAGCTGTTTTTT.

V is TRBV5-4 and J is TRBJ1-1; TRBD1 matches at 7 bases. Germline CDR1 SGHNT, CDR2 YYREEE (reference sequence). Trimming cost V 2 bases and J 2 bases; bases outside gene matches: 3. The CDR3 extends over 14 amino acids. The CDR3 bases are TGTGCCAGCAGCTTCAACAGGGGAAACACTGAAGCTTTCTTT. Protein sequence: CASSFNRGNTEAFF.